The clone carrying this TCR beta chain occurred once. Germline V gene lookup returns CDR1 WSHSY and CDR2 SAAADI. Trimming removed 7 bases from V and 5 bases from J; junction bases left unmatched: 5. The CDR3 spans 13 residues. The sample comes from a study of control samples from healthy donors and cancer patients. The method was immunoSEQ multiplex PCR; TCRdb's version includes in-frame clones alone and lacks a portion of them. The sample holds approximately 130,000 clones, approximately 90% seen once. The sequenced sample consisted of blood. This clonotype originated in a man aged 25 to 45 in good health. The chain links TRBV10-2 to TRBJ2-5; 9 bases match TRBD2. CDR3 sequence (DNA): TGCGCCAGCAAGGCGGGGGGGGGCGAGACCCAGTACTTC. It translates to CASKAGGGETQYF.